A selection of T cell receptor beta chains follows, all from one sample in a study of blood T cell repertoires in COVID-19. Libraries were prepared by immunoSEQ multiplex PCR; TCRdb keeps only in-frame clonotypes and omits some of them. The sample holds about 350,000 clones, approximately 86% seen once. Sample: peripheral blood. The receptors stem from a woman in her sixties or seventies with COVID-19, enrolled during active disease. CDR3s include the opening cysteine and the closing phenylalanine or tryptophan.

v_gene	j_gene	CDR3aa
TRBV9	TRBJ2-4	CASSVGPPGNIQYF
TRBV5-5	TRBJ2-7	CASSPGQGRSYEQYF
TRBV6-6	TRBJ1-1	CASSSTVNTEAFF
TRBV27	TRBJ1-6	CASSPDTNNSPLHF
TRBV5-6	TRBJ1-5	CASSLSGGRRGNQPQHF
TRBV11-2	TRBJ2-1	CASSYWTSGNYNEQFF
TRBV7-6	TRBJ1-4	CASSLGGAGEKLFF
TRBV30	TRBJ1-1	CAWGRGGREVTEAFF
TRBV5-4	TRBJ2-3	CASSLDRGTDTQYF
TRBV7-2	TRBJ2-7	CASSFPTGTYSYEQYF
TRBV29-1	TRBJ2-3	CSVSGGESKTDTQYF
TRBV7-2	TRBJ1-2	CASSLQRGRGNYGYTF
TRBV30	TRBJ1-2	CAWSVQGQSYTF
TRBV19	TRBJ1-1	CASSTRTLPEAFF
TRBV12-3/TRBV12-4	TRBJ1-2	CASSQTEYGYTF
TRBV6-6	TRBJ2-7	CASSRGTSGGATYEQYF
TRBV9	TRBJ1-5	CASSVDGRGNQPQHF
TRBV5-8	TRBJ1-4	CASSLHRAGGEKLFF
TRBV4-3	TRBJ2-7	CASSQEVQGRGQYF
TRBV6-5	TRBJ2-3	CASAIPGTDTQYF
TRBV5-5	TRBJ2-7	CASSFSGTLTYEQYF
TRBV6-5	TRBJ1-2	CATSRGNSNYGYTF
TRBV11-1	TRBJ1-1	CASSLQGNTEAFF
TRBV15	TRBJ1-3	CATSPKGNTIYF
TRBV15	TRBJ1-5	CATSRDRPESLNQPQHF
TRBV5-1	TRBJ2-5	CASSLFAPTQETQYF
TRBV27	TRBJ2-3	CASSSVAGLGTQYF
TRBV6-6	TRBJ2-7	CASSPTPHRGRFTYEQYF
TRBV27	TRBJ1-1	CASSLDPRGSTEAFF
TRBV5-1	TRBJ2-3	CASSLAGRGGLDTDTQYF
TRBV7-2	TRBJ2-3	CASTPSGVYTDTQYF
TRBV18	TRBJ2-7	CASSPGADEQYF
TRBV15	TRBJ2-7	CATRDRGSYEQYF
TRBV27	TRBJ1-1	CASSTGLGYKEAFF
TRBV6-5	TRBJ1-2	CASRFQGNYGYTF
TRBV5-4	TRBJ1-5	CASSLWGGSNQPQHF
TRBV3-1/TRBV3-2	TRBJ1-1	CASSLRQGAAEAFF
TRBV9	TRBJ2-2	CASSGNYERSNTGELFF
TRBV10-3	TRBJ1-3	CASKDHIAGNTIYF
TRBV15	TRBJ2-2	CATSRTSGGPLTNTGELFF
TRBV6-5	TRBJ1-1	CASSRNRAPGTEAFF
TRBV10-3	TRBJ2-7	CAISEGTSGSYEQYF
TRBV21-1	TRBJ1-1	CASSILPGQGGTEAFF
TRBV7-9	TRBJ1-5	CASSFAGLGNQPQHF
TRBV7-3	TRBJ1-1	CASGTGGGTEAFF
TRBV5-1	TRBJ1-6	CASSRKGGASYNSPLHF